This T cell receptor (beta chain) emerged from a study of cytomegalovirus exposure and HLA in healthy donors. About the research overall: Early released data had 65 million to 100 million unique TCRs, all coming from HLA-typed donors. Study results and limitations: It was assumed in the presence/absence analyses that sequencing depth was roughly uniform across donors. Links to common viral pathogens appeared, in a later analysis, for several of the most significant clusters. In a later analysis, across HLA loci, associated TCR counts were highest for DRB1, lowest for HLA-C.

A remark on this clone: Its antigen is not identified.

Trimming removed 7 bases at V and 2 bases at J, with 17 bases between. Germline values: CDR1 MNHNY, CDR2 SVGAGI (reference sequence). This CDR3 has 15 residues. The study ran its PCR with 60 Vbeta and 13 Jbeta primers. Method: immunoSEQ multiplex PCR; TCRdb's copy keeps in-frame clones and lacks some. Counted here are 110,000 to 150,000 clones, 80% occurring once; the ten biggest clones make up about 6.8%. The V gene is TRBV6-6, the J gene TRBJ1-2, with unresolved D. The TCR sequence derives from a man between 35 and 55 years old in good health and CMV-seropositive. Sequenced sample: PBMCs. Here the CDR3 reads CASTFGGTPNYGYTF. Written as DNA, the CDR3 is TGTGCCAGCACTTTCGGCGGCACCCCGAACTATGGCTACACCTTC.